Here is one T cell receptor beta chain with its context. What this receptor recognizes is not known. Per-base quality was not reported, and no clone a single base away is much larger than it. This record belongs to a study of cytomegalovirus exposure and HLA in healthy donors (dated by TCRdb to about 2017). Background for the entire study: According to an earlier analysis of around 600 of the donors, 150 million to 200 million T cells yielded 95 million to 140 million unique TCR beta sequences and 276 Gb of sequence data. Roughly 300 gigabases of sequencing data and 78 million or so unique TCR sequences were included in an early release covering several hundred HLA-typed donors. Of the roughly 400 genotyped donors, 81% fell in the genetic ancestry cluster associated with self-reported Caucasian donors. The study was designed to test whether signatures of past pathogen exposure could be identified by cataloging public T cell receptors. The study used immunosequencing to profile the T cell repertoires of approximately 630 subjects and linked those repertoires to cytomegalovirus serostatus. Along with the approximately 620-subject first cohort, a separate validation cohort of over a hundred different subjects was used. High-throughput TCR immunosequencing, statistical association of individual TCRs with disease status, and machine learning were combined to predict cytomegalovirus infection status. A later analysis re-analyzed previously published TCR beta repertoires from 660 or so donors and added high-resolution HLA genotyping to study TCR occurrence patterns. In the later analysis, no new phenotypic data were used to find candidate immune exposures; instead, reliance was placed on TCR beta sequences and their occurrence across donors. An earlier analysis of around 640 of the donors used high-throughput TCR beta sequencing to judge whether each TCR beta V gene segment behaved as functional or pseudogenic. Donor age, sex, ethnicity and CMV serostatus were compiled together with the repertoire data. A later genetic analysis used genome-wide SNP genotypes for about 55% of the 666 donors, treating that subset as a discovery cohort. Every discovery cohort repertoire had been produced on one sequencing platform. Both class I and class II loci were covered by HLA typing, at four-digit resolution. The number of typed donors differed by locus: about 629-630 for A, B, C, DRB1 and DQB1; approximately 520 for DQA1; 606 for DPA1; and roughly 490 for DPB1. Because of strong linkage in the cohort, five DR-DQ haplotypes were treated as single units for association and clustering. Among several hundred genotyped donors of the cohort, an average of approximately 220,000 unique TCR beta nucleotide sequences was sequenced per donor, of which about 19% were non-productive.

The protocol used for the library was the immunoSEQ multiplex PCR assay. A mixture of 60 forward primers for TCR Vbeta segments and 13 reverse primers for TCR Jbeta segments was used in the multiplex PCR. Amplification of the CDR3 region of rearranged TCR beta genes was performed with a multiplex PCR assay on genomic DNA. Amplified TCR beta libraries were sequenced as 87-base-pair reads on the Illumina HiSeq System. In the paper's pipeline: In a later analysis, tens of millions of unique TCR beta chains were counted across the 500 to 850 repertoires, and approximately 11 million of these chains were shared by at least two donors. A nearest-neighbor algorithm error-corrected the raw reads and collapsed the reads into unique sequences, merging closely related sequences to remove PCR and sequencing errors. V, D and J gene segments were assigned by aligning CDR3 sequences to IMGT reference sequences. For a sequence to be retained, a match of at least six nucleotides was required to both a V gene segment and a J gene segment. Rearrangements were called productive when the CDR3 lacked stop codons and stayed in frame with V and J; all others were non-productive. CDR3 was defined according to IMGT convention as the region running from the second conserved V-encoded cysteine to the conserved J-encoded phenylalanine. In an earlier analysis of roughly 580 of the donors, sequences lacking an unambiguous match to a single V gene segment were excluded. An earlier analysis of just under 600 of the donors called V segments functional above 56.7% productive rearrangements and segregating when the between-donor standard deviation exceeded 5%. A statistical classification framework was built to diagnose cytomegalovirus status from the catalog of TCR beta chain sequences. V and J gene assignment, in a later analysis, came from comparing TCR nucleotide sequences with IMGT/GENE-DB human TR gene sequences. A later analysis assigned CDR3 sequences and most-parsimonious VDJ recombination scenarios with the TCRdist pipeline. In a later analysis, each TCR beta chain was defined by its CDR3 amino acid sequence together with its V-gene family, and reads lacking a unique V-gene family were excluded. As a way to deal with suspected cross-contamination and a sequencing artifact, a later analysis dropped hundreds of nucleotide sequences that were highly shared and had low generation probability. In a later analysis, a clonal expansion index for each public chain was calculated from normalized within-repertoire ranks of inferred template counts. In a later analysis, generation probabilities were computed with a VDJ recombination model fitted to out-of-frame rearrangements, and the resulting probabilities were checked against IGoR. Hypergeometric tests were used in a later analysis to score TCR-TCR, TCR-HLA and TCR-CMV co-occurrence, with a repertoire-size bias correction applied to the TCR pairs. To estimate false discovery rates, a later analysis permuted the HLA or CMV assignments 20 times. In a later analysis, co-occurring TCRs were grouped using DBSCAN, with TCRdist sequence similarity added in when clustering inside HLA-allele-positive subsets. Repertoires with fewer than 30,000 or more than 120,000 public chains, plus five repertoires with anomalous nucleotide sharing, were excluded from co-occurrence clustering. In TCRdb, the immuneACCESS table is reduced to in-frame sequences with V and J assigned. These tables do not hold every clone; where another copy was compared, an unresolved V gene accounts for under half, and the others remain unexplained. V and J calls and clone size are as listed in that table; D and trimming were resolved from the DNA. In this sample the table shows just over 200,000 clones, almost 70% of which occur a single time. The top ten clonotypes cover 2.5% to 3% of the sample.

The cohort comprised approximately 700 healthy bone marrow donors. Cohort members were all nominally healthy when sampled, although unrecorded immune exposures were likely present. The donor was CMV seropositive and belonged to the group of over 250 seropositive cohort members. Each donor provided a peripheral blood sample, and peripheral blood mononuclear cells were used for TCR beta sequencing. Genomic DNA extraction from the blood cell samples was performed with the Qiagen DNeasy Blood Extraction Kit. What the research found in general, with its limitations: In an earlier analysis of approximately 590 of the donors, most TCR beta V segments appeared in productive rearrangements about 87% or about 30% of the time, broadly matching IMGT annotations. Assigning TCR associations to individual alleles was difficult when HLA alleles, especially DR and DQ, strongly co-occurred. Cytomegalovirus status was reported to be diagnosed by the classifier with high specificity and sensitivity in both the original and validation cohorts. Three of the identified cytomegalovirus-associated TCR beta chains were confirmed in vitro to be specific for cytomegalovirus antigens. In a later analysis, several top co-occurrence clusters were reported to appear linked to parvovirus B19, influenza, CMV and Epstein-Barr virus. In a later analysis, most CMV-associated TCR beta chains were found to appear HLA-restricted, with HLA associations seemingly driven largely by CMV exposure. In a later genetic analysis, a missense DCLRE1C variant was associated with V-gene and J-gene trimming of TCR beta chains, and the association was replicated in an independent cohort. According to the authors, the approach could potentially be generalized to other disease states and immunological phenotypes. In a later genetic analysis, fewer N-insertions in productive TCRs were reported among donors in an Asian-associated ancestry cluster than the 666-donor mean. A cluster of highly shared sequence variants was judged likely to be a technical artifact of the sequencing pipeline. Correlated functional status among segregating V segments might be attributable to linkage disequilibrium, but an unknown experimental factor could not be ruled out. According to a later analysis, TCR association rates differed among HLA loci, with DRB1 alleles showing the most associated TCRs and HLA-C alleles showing the fewest. CMV serostatus was the only immune exposure information available for the cohort. The presence/absence analyses assumed that sequencing depth was roughly uniform across donors, and that assumption may not be true. A further reported finding was that TCR beta sequences accurately predicted the HLA-A and HLA-B alleles for most subjects in the first cohort. Most TCR sequences were observed very rarely across donors, whereas some public TCRs were present in many individuals. Because HLA typing was missing for some donors at each locus, association tests included only the typed subset. Only TCR beta chains were sequenced in this cohort, and the absence of alpha or paired-chain data limited detectable features. Specific HLA alleles were associated with 18,000 or so TCR beta sequences at a false discovery rate of 0.05 in a later analysis. In the study, about 150 TCR beta chains were listed as associated with cytomegalovirus. A later analysis found that HLA-associated TCR beta chains were more clonally expanded and had lower generation probabilities than equally common non-associated chains. Over 15 rarely observed V segments, including chromosome 9 orphons, were excluded from the earlier analysis of about 610 of the donors because counts were too low.

This clonotype was obtained from a man in his forties in good health and CMV-seropositive. Sequencing was carried out using PBMCs.

Here the CDR3 is given as CASSYSPGVVSGYTF. The DNA is as follows: TGTGCCAGCAGTTACTCGCCAGGCGTCGTTTCTGGCTACACCTTC. The chain is assembled from TRBV6-5 and TRBJ1-2; the D gene cannot be named for sure. The CDR3, from cysteine to phenylalanine, totals 15 residues. Only the CDR3 part of the read is kept: 45 bases, read in frame from the first base. The junction shows trimming of 0 bases on V and 7 bases on J, plus 15 bases between the germline ends. Reading the germline V gene gives CDR1 MNHEY and CDR2 SVGAGI.